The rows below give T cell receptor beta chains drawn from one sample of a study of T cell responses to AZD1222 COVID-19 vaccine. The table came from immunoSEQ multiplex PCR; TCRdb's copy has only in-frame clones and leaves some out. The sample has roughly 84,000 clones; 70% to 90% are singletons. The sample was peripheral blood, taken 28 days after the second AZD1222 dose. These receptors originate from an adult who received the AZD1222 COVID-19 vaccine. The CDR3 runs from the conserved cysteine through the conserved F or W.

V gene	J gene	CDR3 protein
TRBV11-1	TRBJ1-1	CASSLLGGGTEAFF
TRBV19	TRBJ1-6	CASRRTEIYNSPLHF
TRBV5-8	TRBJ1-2	CASSLEGSRTYGYTF
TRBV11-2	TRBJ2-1	CASSLKVIVDRWDEQFF
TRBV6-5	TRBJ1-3	CASSYDRANTIYF
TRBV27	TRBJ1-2	CATQGASYGYTF
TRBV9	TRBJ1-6	CASSVNFGGSTLHF
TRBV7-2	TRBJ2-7	CASSLAAGLTSYEQYF
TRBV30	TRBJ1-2	CAWNRQGLYGYTF
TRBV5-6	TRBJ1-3	CASSLGSVTVSGNTIYF
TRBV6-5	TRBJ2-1	CACQREGIEQFF
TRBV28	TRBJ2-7	CASRGTSGIEQYF
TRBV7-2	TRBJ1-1	CASSAPGLPTEAFF
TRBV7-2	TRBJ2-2	CASSLEVGELFF
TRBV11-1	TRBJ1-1	CASSLGTVNTEAFF
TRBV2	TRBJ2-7	CATGDRVGDEQYF
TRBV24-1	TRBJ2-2	CATSHTGLNTGELFF
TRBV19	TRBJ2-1	CASSPRQVSNEQFF
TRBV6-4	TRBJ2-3	CASSDSELATDTQYF
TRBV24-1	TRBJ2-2	CATSDLHQGVIAGELFF
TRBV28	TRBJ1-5	CASSSPAGGNQPQHF
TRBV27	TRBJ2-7	CASSLTRQMGNEQYF
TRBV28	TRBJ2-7	CASNSYNGGLSSYEQYF
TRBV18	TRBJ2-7	CASSHPGQGRNEQYF
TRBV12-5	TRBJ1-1	CASGGQAMNTEAFF
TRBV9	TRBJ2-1	CASSVAGLAVSYNEQFF
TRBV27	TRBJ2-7	CASSLDGSSYEQYF
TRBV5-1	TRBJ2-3	CASSLVGTPTDTQYF
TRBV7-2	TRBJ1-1	CASNGQGNTEAFF
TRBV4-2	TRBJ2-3	CASSQADRDSTDTQYF
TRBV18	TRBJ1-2	CASSPPSNYGYTF
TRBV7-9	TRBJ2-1	CASSQGLGFGEQFF
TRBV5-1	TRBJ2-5	CASSNLRDAKETQYF
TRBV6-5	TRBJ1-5	CASSLQGDQPQHF
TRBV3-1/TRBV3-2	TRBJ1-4	CAFGRSATNEKLFF
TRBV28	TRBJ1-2	CASSLVSKYGYTF
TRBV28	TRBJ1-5	CASSLLTGGVQPQHF
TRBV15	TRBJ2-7	CATSRGVTYEQYF
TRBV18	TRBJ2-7	CASSPDRLSYEQYF
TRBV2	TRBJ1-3	CASSIRTVGSGNTIYF
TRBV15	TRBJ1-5	CATSRDRVNNQPQHF